The sample holds many counts of the clone carrying this T cell receptor (beta chain). Antigen specificity is unknown. The data derive from a study of early T cells in non-severe SARS-CoV-2 infection. Background on the study: The authors sequenced bulk RNA from unsorted whole blood, leaving chains unpaired. Study-wide findings and caveats: Private and CD4 specificities were missed by VDJdb matching, which favored anti-spike CD8 responses.

V was shortened by 3 bases and J by 4 bases, with 16 bases between the two germline ends. CDR1 and CDR2 (germline): DFQATT, SNEGSKA (reference sequence). CDR3 length equals 15 residues. Separate cDNA molecules each had unique molecular identifiers attached to them. TCRdb reanalysed the 5' RACE reads using MiXCR and keeps one entry per CDR3 protein. Of about 19,000 distinct CDR3 sequences detected, over 4% appear once; the ten largest clones hold 7.2%. The source material was whole blood. This clonotype was obtained from an adult who was a healthcare worker with PCR-confirmed SARS-CoV-2 infection or an uninfected control (not recorded which). The rearrangement links TRBV20-1 to TRBJ2-1; no definite D call. CDR3 bases: TGCAGTGCTAGCCCCCCTGGCGGAGCATACAATGAGCAGTTCTTC. The encoded protein is CSASPPGGAYNEQFF.